Sequencing of this T cell receptor (beta chain) was carried out in a study of shared T cell receptors in the human thymus. In germline, CDR1 is MDHEN, CDR2 SYDVKM. This CDR3 comprises 17 residues. Trimming at V came to 3 bases and at J to 1 base, leaving 8 bases not matched to a gene. TCRdb's table, derived via immunoSEQ multiplex PCR, lists solely in-frame clones and lacks some. Among 630,000 or so clones listed, more than 75% were seen once. These sequences were also reported in another study, on human thymus T cells. That work states: Across thymic and blood repertoires, the usage of V and J genes appeared to be biased. Overlap was high between thymic repertoires from unrelated individuals, as reported in related research.

The receptor was derived from a boy under two years old with a congenital heart defect. V gene TRBV28 combines with J gene TRBJ2-2; 7 nucleotides align to TRBD2. Sequenced material: thymocytes. The CDR3 coding sequence is TGTGCCAGCAGTTTCGAGCTAGCGGACCTGAACACCGGGGAGCTGTTTTTT. Protein: CASSFELADLNTGELFF.